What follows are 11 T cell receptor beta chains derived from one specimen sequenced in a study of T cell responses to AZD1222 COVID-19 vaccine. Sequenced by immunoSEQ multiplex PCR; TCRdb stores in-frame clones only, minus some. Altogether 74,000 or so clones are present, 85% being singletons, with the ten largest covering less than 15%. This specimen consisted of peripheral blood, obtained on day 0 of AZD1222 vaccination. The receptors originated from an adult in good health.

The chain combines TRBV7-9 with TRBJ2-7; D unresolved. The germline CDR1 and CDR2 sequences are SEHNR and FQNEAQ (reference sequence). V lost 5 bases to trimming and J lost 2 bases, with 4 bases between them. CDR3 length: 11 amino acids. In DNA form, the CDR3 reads TGTGCCAGCAGCCAAGCCTACGAGCAGTACTTC. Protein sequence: CASSQAYEQYF.

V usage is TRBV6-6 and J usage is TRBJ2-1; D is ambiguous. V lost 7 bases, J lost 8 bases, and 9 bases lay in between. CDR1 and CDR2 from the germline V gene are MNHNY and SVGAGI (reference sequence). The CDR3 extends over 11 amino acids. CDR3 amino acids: CASNLSDEQFF. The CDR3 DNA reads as TGTGCCAGCAATCTATCGGATGAGCAGTTCTTC.

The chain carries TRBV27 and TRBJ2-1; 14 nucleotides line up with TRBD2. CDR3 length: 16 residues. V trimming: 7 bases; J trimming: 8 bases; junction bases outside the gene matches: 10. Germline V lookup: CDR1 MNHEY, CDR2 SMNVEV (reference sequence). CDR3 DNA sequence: TGTGCCAGCAAAACCGAGGGACTAGCGGGGGAGCATGAGCAGTTCTTC. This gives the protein CASKTEGLAGEHEQFF.

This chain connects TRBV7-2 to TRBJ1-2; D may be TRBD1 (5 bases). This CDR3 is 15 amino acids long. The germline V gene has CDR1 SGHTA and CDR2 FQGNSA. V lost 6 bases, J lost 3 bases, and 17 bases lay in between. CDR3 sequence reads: CASSAPRGRDYGYTF. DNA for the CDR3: TGTGCCAGCAGTGCGCCGCGGGGCAGGGACTATGGCTACACCTTC.

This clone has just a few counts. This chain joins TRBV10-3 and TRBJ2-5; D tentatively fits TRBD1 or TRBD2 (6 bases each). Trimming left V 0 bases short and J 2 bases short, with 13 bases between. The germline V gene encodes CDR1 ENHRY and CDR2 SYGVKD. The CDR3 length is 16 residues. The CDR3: CAISESGAGRQETQYF. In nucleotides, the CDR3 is TGTGCCATCAGTGAGTCGGGGGCAGGGAGGCAAGAGACCCAGTACTTC.

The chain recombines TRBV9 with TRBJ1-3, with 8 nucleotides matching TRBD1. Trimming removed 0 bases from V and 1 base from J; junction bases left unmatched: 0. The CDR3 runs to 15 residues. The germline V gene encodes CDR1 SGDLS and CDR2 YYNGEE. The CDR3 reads CASSVDRGSGNTIYF. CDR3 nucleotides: TGTGCCAGCAGCGTAGACAGGGGGTCTGGAAACACCATATATTTT.

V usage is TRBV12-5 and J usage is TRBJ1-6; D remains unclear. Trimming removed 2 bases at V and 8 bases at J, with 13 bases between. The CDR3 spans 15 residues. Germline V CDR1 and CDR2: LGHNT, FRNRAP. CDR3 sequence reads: CASGLITEHHSPLHF. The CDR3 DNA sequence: TGTGCTAGTGGTTTGATAACCGAACATCATTCACCCCTCCACTTT.

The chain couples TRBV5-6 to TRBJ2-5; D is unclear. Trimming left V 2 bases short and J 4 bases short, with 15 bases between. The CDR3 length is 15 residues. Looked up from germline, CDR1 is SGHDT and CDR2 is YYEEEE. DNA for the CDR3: TGTGCCAGCAGCTTCGGGCAGATATCGGCAGAGACCCAGTACTTC. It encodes CASSFGQISAETQYF.

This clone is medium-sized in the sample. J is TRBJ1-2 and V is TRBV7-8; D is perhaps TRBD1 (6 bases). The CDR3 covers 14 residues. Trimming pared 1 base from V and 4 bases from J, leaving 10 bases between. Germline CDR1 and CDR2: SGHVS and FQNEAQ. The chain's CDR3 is CASSLEGVFYGYTF. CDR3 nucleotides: TGTGCCAGCAGCTTAGAGGGGGTATTCTATGGCTACACCTTC.

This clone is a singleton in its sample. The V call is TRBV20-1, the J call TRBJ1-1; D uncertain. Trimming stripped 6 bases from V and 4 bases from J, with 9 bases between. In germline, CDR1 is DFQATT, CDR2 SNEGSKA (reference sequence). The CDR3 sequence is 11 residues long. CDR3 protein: CSALAGTEAFF. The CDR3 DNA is TGCAGTGCCCTCGCGGGCACTGAAGCTTTCTTT.

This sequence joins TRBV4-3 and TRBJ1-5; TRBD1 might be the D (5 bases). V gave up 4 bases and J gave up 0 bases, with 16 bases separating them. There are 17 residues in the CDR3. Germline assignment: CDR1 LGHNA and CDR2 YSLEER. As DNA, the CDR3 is TGCGCCAGCAGCCCACGCCACCGGGACGATAGCAATCAGCCCCAGCATTTT. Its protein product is CASSPRHRDDSNQPQHF.